This entry lists 20 T cell receptor beta chains sequenced from one sample in a study of CD8 T cells in ankylosing spondylitis. Study-level points and caveats: Eight highly homologous variants made up a TCR beta motif, and this motif appeared characteristic of ankylosing spondylitis blood.

These receptors' targets are unknown. Each CDR3 protein gets one entry after TCRdb re-called the 5' RACE reads with MiXCR. The sample shows 500,000 to 650,000 distinct CDR3 sequences, less than 6% of them seen only once. Material: blood, either unsorted or a sorted T cell fraction (not recorded which). Receptors originate from a male donor with ankylosing spondylitis.

This clonotype has ten or more counts. The gene calls are TRBV15 and TRBJ1-5; TRBD1 aligns across 12 bases. After removal of 7 bases from V and 7 bases from J, the junction contained 8 bases not matched to a gene. The CDR3 has 15 amino acids. Per the germline V gene, CDR1 is LNHNV and CDR2 is YYDKDF (reference sequence). The CDR3, as DNA: TGTGCCACCACCCCGGGACAGGGGGCCGGACAGCCCCAGCATTTT. It translates to CATTPGQGAGQPQHF.

This clonotype came up many times. The chain has TRBV29-1 and TRBJ2-3; 7 nucleotides agree with TRBD2. The CDR3 contains 14 residues. Trimming took 7 bases from V and 4 from J; bases not matched to a gene: 11. From germline, CDR1 is SQVTM and CDR2 ANQGSEA. The chain's CDR3 is CSGGGRERADTQYF. As DNA, the CDR3 is TGCAGCGGGGGGGGGAGGGAAAGGGCAGATACGCAGTATTTT.

This clonotype occurred many times. The chain uses TRBV5-1 and TRBJ1-4, with D perhaps matching TRBD1 (5 bases). The V gene lost 3 bases and the J gene lost 13 bases, with 25 bases spanning the gap. The CDR3 contains 16 residues. CDR1 SGHRS and CDR2 YFSETQ come from the germline V gene. CDR3 amino acids: CASSYTNGSQGLGLFF. CDR3 in DNA: TGCGCCAGCAGCTATACTAACGGGTCTCAGGGTCTCGGACTGTTTTTT. The full variable domain, rest sourced from reference TRBV5-1 and TRBJ1-4, is KAGVTQTPRYLIKTRGQQVTLSCSPISGHRSVSWYQQTPGQGLQFLFEYFSETQRNKGNFPGRFSGRQFSNSRSEMNVSTLELGDSALYLCASSYTNGSQGLGLFFGSGTQLSVL.

This clonotype was seen ten or more times. The rearrangement links TRBV29-1 to TRBJ2-5; TRBD1 is a possible D gene (5 bases). Deletions cut 6 bases from V and 1 base from J, with 9 bases between. The germline V gene encodes CDR1 SQVTM and CDR2 ANQGSEA. The CDR3 sequence is 12 residues long. The CDR3 DNA sequence: TGCAGCGTAAGACAGTCCCAAGAGACCCAGTACTTC. Its translation is CSVRQSQETQYF.

There are many counts of this clonotype. This chain links TRBV29-1 with TRBJ1-1; weak D call: TRBD1 (6 bases). The V gene's germline CDR1 is SQVTM and CDR2 ANQGSEA. The V and J ends lost 6 bases and 0 bases respectively, with 11 bases between them. This CDR3 spans 13 amino acids. The CDR3 DNA reads TGCAGCGTGGACAGAGACATGAACACTGAAGCTTTCTTT. This translates into CSVDRDMNTEAFF.

This clonotype was detected ten times or more. J is TRBJ2-2 and V is TRBV5-1; D gene uncertain. CDR1 SGHRS and CDR2 YFSETQ come from the germline V gene. Trimming left V 3 bases short and J 4 bases short, with 10 bases between. The CDR3 spans 14 residues. The CDR3 reads CASSSDPATGELFF. The DNA for the CDR3 is TGCGCCAGCAGCTCTGACCCAGCCACCGGGGAGCTGTTTTTT.

This clonotype was recorded many times. The V gene is TRBV20-1, the J gene TRBJ2-5; D is unresolved. Trimming took 1 base from V and 1 from J, leaving 16 bases between them. The CDR3 has 16 residues. Germline values: CDR1 DFQATT, CDR2 SNEGSKA (reference sequence). CDR3 protein: CSARVGGADVQETQYF. CDR3 DNA sequence: TGCAGTGCTAGAGTAGGCGGAGCAGACGTCCAAGAGACCCAGTACTTC.

At least ten counts were recorded for this clonotype. This chain connects TRBV5-1 to TRBJ1-1; D call uncertain. CDR1 is SGHRS and CDR2 is YFSETQ in the germline V gene. This CDR3 has 14 residues. V was cut by 4 bases and J by 1 base, with 11 bases left in between. The CDR3 sequence is CASSTMDGNTEAFF. In DNA, the CDR3 is TGCGCCAGCAGCACGATGGACGGGAACACTGAAGCTTTCTTT.

The CDR3 spells CASSYLNHGELFF. The CDR3 coding sequence is TGTGCCAGCAGTTACTTAAATCACGGGGAGCTGTTTTTT. The V gene is TRBV6-6, the J gene TRBJ2-2; no clear D gene. The V end was cut by 1 base, the J end by 7 bases, with 7 bases between. There are 13 residues in the CDR3. Germline CDR1 reads MNHNY; CDR2 reads SVGAGI (reference sequence).

In its sample, this clonotype was seen many times. The chain couples TRBV30 to TRBJ2-1; 7 bases align to TRBD1. Germline V gene sequence: CDR1 GTSNPN, CDR2 SVGIG (reference sequence). CDR3 size: 15 residues. The V segment lost 1 base and the J segment 0 bases; nucleotides outside the gene matches: 3. The DNA of the CDR3 is TGTGCCTGGAGTGCGGGACAGAGCTCCTACAATGAGCAGTTCTTC. Amino acids: CAWSAGQSSYNEQFF.

This clonotype has only a few counts. This chain joins TRBV27 and TRBJ2-2, with a possible D match to TRBD1 (5 bases). V was clipped by 5 bases and J by 7 bases, with 8 bases between them. The CDR3 runs to 12 residues. CDR1 MNHEY and CDR2 SMNVEV come from the germline V gene (reference sequence). The chain's CDR3 is CASSQQVGELFF. Written as DNA, the CDR3 is TGTGCCAGCAGTCAACAGGTCGGGGAGCTGTTTTTT.

The sample holds one count of this clonotype. This CDR3 reads CASSSIWSEQFF. DNA for the CDR3: TGCGCCAGCAGCTCAATTTGGAGTGAGCAGTTCTTC. V is TRBV5-1 and J is TRBJ2-1, with unresolved D. The CDR3 runs to 12 residues. The germline CDR1 and CDR2 sequences are SGHRS and YFSETQ. Deletions cut 3 bases from V and 9 bases from J, with 10 bases between.

This clonotype was picked up many times. The V call is TRBV15, the J call TRBJ2-3; 9 bases are shared with TRBD1. V shed 3 bases, J shed 6 bases, and the junction held 10 bases outside the gene matches. Germline CDR1 is LNHNV and CDR2 is YYDKDF (reference sequence). This CDR3 has 16 residues. This CDR3 reads CATSSRGQGNFDTQYF. DNA of the CDR3: TGTGCCACCAGCAGCCGCGGACAGGGGAACTTTGATACGCAGTATTTT.

This clonotype was counted at least ten times. J is TRBJ2-1 and V is TRBV7-8, with TRBD2 matching 8 bases. J gave up 0 bases and V 1 base, and 5 bases lay outside the gene matches. The CDR3 is made up of 17 amino acids. Germline CDR1 reads SGHVS; CDR2 reads FQNEAQ. In DNA form, the CDR3 reads TGTGCCAGCAGCTTAGGATTCAGCGGGGGCTCCTACAATGAGCAGTTCTTC. This sequence encodes CASSLGFSGGSYNEQFF.

This clonotype was observed at least ten times. The V call is TRBV7-9, the J call TRBJ2-2, with D perhaps matching TRBD1 (5 bases). The CDR3 runs 16 residues. V lost 1 base and J 3 bases, leaving 12 bases between the germline ends. The germline V gene has CDR1 SEHNR and CDR2 FQNEAQ (reference sequence). CDR3 DNA sequence: TGTGCCAGCAGCTTAGGTACAGGCTCCTACACCGGGGAGCTGTTTTTT. This encodes CASSLGTGSYTGELFF.

V usage is TRBV3-1 and J usage is TRBJ2-1, with D perhaps TRBD1 or TRBD2 (5 bases each). Trimming took off 3 bases at V and 0 bases at J, with 9 bases between the two ends. The length of the CDR3 is 15 residues. Germline V gene data show CDR1 as LGHDT and CDR2 as YNNKEL (reference sequence). CDR3 sequence reads: CASSHWGSSYNEQFF. The CDR3 nucleotides are TGTGCCAGCAGCCATTGGGGGAGCTCCTACAATGAGCAGTTCTTC.

This clonotype was seen at least ten times. The chain recombines TRBV20-1 with TRBJ2-1, with D possibly being TRBD2 (7 bases). Per the germline V gene, CDR1 is DFQATT and CDR2 is SNEGSKA (reference sequence). V lost 4 bases and J 4 bases, leaving 17 bases between the germline ends. The CDR3 runs 15 residues. CDR3 amino acids: CSATTPGRGYNEQFF. In DNA, the CDR3 is TGCAGTGCTACAACCCCGGGGAGGGGGTACAATGAGCAGTTCTTC.

This clonotype was found a few times. The genes are TRBV6-1 and TRBJ2-4; 9 positions agree with TRBD1. The CDR3 totals 19 residues. V trimming: 2 bases; J trimming: 1 base; junction bases outside the gene matches: 12. Germline-derived CDR1 and CDR2 are MNHNS and SASEGT. The CDR3: CASSERGQGRPVAKNIQYF. In nucleotides, the CDR3 is TGTGCCAGCAGTGAAAGGGGACAGGGACGACCCGTGGCCAAAAACATTCAGTACTTC.

This clonotype has a single count. With a much larger clone just one base away, this may be a read error. The rearrangement links TRBV28 to TRBJ2-1; weak D call: TRBD2 (5 bases). Trimming removed 7 bases from V and 2 bases from J, with 12 bases in between. The length of the CDR3 is 14 residues. Per the germline V gene, CDR1 is MDHEN and CDR2 is SYDVKM. The CDR3 sequence is CASTYRGAYNEQFF. In nucleotides, the CDR3 is TGTGCCAGCACCTACCGGGGAGCCTACAATGAGCAGTTCTTC.

This clonotype was seen at least ten times. V and J are TRBV20-1 and TRBJ2-7; TRBD2 agrees at 10 bases. CDR1 and CDR2 (germline): DFQATT, SNEGSKA (reference sequence). The CDR3 loop spans 14 amino acids. J lost 4 bases, V lost 3 bases, and 6 bases had no gene match. Written as DNA, the CDR3 is TGCAGTGCTAGTCGGGCTAGCGGGAGATACGAGCAGTACTTC. Protein: CSASRASGRYEQYF.